Each of the 12 T cell receptor beta chains below was sequenced from the same sample in a study of shared T cell receptors in the human thymus. The method was immunoSEQ multiplex PCR; TCRdb's version includes in-frame clones alone and lacks a portion of them. The sample includes roughly 500,000 clones, 75% to 80% of them seen just once. These data also featured in a second study, about human thymus T cells.

Material: thymocytes. These receptors were collected from a boy under three years old with a congenital heart defect.

The chain uses TRBV28 and TRBJ1-5; D uncertain. This CDR3 is built from 15 residues. V dropped 6 bases and J dropped 1 base, with 13 bases sitting between them. Germline V CDR1 and CDR2: MDHEN, SYDVKM. The CDR3 bases are TGTGCCAGCAGGGTACAGTCTCCGAGCAATCAGCCCCAGCATTTT. Its translation is CASRVQSPSNQPQHF.

This clone has just a few counts. V usage is TRBV4-1 and J usage is TRBJ1-3; tentatively, D is TRBD1 (6 bases). Deletions cut 3 bases from V and 3 bases from J, with 18 bases between. CDR1 is MGHRA and CDR2 is YSYEKL in the germline V gene. CDR3 length equals 17 residues. The CDR3, as DNA: TGCGCCAGCAGCCACCCACGTCCGGGGGGCAATGGAAACACCATATATTTT. The encoded protein is CASSHPRPGGNGNTIYF.

This clone was seen a single time. The chain joins TRBV6-5 to TRBJ2-7; TRBD1 is a possible D gene (6 bases). Germline-derived CDR1 and CDR2 are MNHEY and SVGAGI. V lost 2 bases, J lost 7 bases, and 18 bases lay in between. The CDR3 totals 15 residues. The CDR3 DNA reads as TGTGCCAGCAGTTACCGGCAGGGGCGACCTACAGAGCAGTACTTC. This codes for CASSYRQGRPTEQYF.

About this clone: Other DNA sequences in this sample translate to the same CDR3. This chain links TRBV5-1 with TRBJ2-2; 10 nucleotides match TRBD2. Trimming removed 0 bases from V and 5 bases from J; junction bases left unmatched: 1. The CDR3 has 15 residues. Germline CDR1 is SGHRS and CDR2 is YFSETQ. The CDR3 region has the DNA TGCGCCAGCAGCTTGGAAGCGGGAGGGACCGGGGAGCTGTTTTTT. It is translated as CASSLEAGGTGELFF.

J is TRBJ2-4 and V is TRBV2; a possible D gene is TRBD1 (6 bases). Germline CDR1 is SNHLY and CDR2 is FYNNEI. The ends were cut back, 6 bases at V and 1 base at J, with 16 bases in the middle. This CDR3 comprises 16 residues. The CDR3 loop reads CASRAENRVAKNIQYF. CDR3 DNA sequence: TGTGCCAGCAGGGCAGAGAACAGGGTTGCCAAAAACATTCAGTACTTC.

This clone was observed once. This chain links TRBV2 with TRBJ1-2, with 10 bases fitting TRBD1. The germline CDR1 and CDR2 sequences are SNHLY and FYNNEI. J lost 6 bases, V lost 6 bases, and 10 bases had no gene match. The CDR3 has 15 amino acids. The DNA for the CDR3 is TGTGCCAGCAGGCGGGACAGGGGCCTTTCAGATGGCTACACCTTC. As protein: CASRRDRGLSDGYTF.

The CDR3 protein is CASSPLIFYGYTF. CDR3 DNA: TGTGCCAGCAGTCCCCTAATCTTCTATGGCTACACCTTC. This chain joins TRBV28 and TRBJ1-2; D gene unclear. The CDR3 length is 13 residues. Germline lookup yields CDR1 MDHEN and CDR2 SYDVKM. The V and J ends lost 5 bases and 4 bases respectively, with 11 bases between them.

The chain joins TRBV6-5 to TRBJ1-5; 10 bases match TRBD1. Germline V gene lookup returns CDR1 MNHEY and CDR2 SVGAGI. Trimming removed 4 bases from V and 5 bases from J; junction bases left unmatched: 2. The CDR3 extends over 14 amino acids. DNA for the CDR3: TGTGCCAGCAGTTTTGGACAGGGGGATCAGCCCCAGCATTTT. Translated: CASSFGQGDQPQHF.

The chain employs TRBV6-5 and TRBJ2-7; D may be TRBD2 (6 bases). Germline V gene lookup returns CDR1 MNHEY and CDR2 SVGAGI. This CDR3 comprises 13 residues. Trimming stripped 6 bases from V and 2 bases from J, with 11 bases between. The CDR3 sequence is CASSSSATYEQYF. The CDR3, as DNA: TGTGCCAGCAGCTCTAGCGCAACCTACGAGCAGTACTTC.

This chain links TRBV18 with TRBJ1-1, with 9 positions matching TRBD1. The CDR3 is 15 residues long. The junction had 0 bases not matched to a gene; V was cut back by 1 base and J by 0 bases. The germline CDR1 and CDR2 sequences are KGHSH and LQKENI. The CDR3 protein is CASSPRDRVNTEAFF. The CDR3 coding sequence is TGTGCCAGCTCACCACGGGACAGGGTGAACACTGAAGCTTTCTTT.

The chain employs TRBV9 and TRBJ1-3; TRBD1 is a possible D gene (5 bases). Per germline, CDR1 SGDLS and CDR2 YYNGEE. The CDR3 sequence is 15 residues long. V was shortened by 4 bases and J by 0 bases, with 11 bases between the two germline ends. The CDR3 protein is CASSPGTYSGNTIYF. The CDR3 region has the DNA TGTGCCAGCAGCCCCGGGACTTACTCTGGAAACACCATATATTTT.

The count of this clone is one. This chain links TRBV13 with TRBJ1-2; 7 positions match TRBD1. Germline V gene data show CDR1 as PRHDT and CDR2 as FYEKMQ (reference sequence). V dropped 5 bases and J dropped 12; count of bases not matched to a gene: 12. This CDR3 region has 13 residues. The CDR3 region has the DNA TGTGCCAGCAGCGCCTCAGGGGGACGGAGGGACACCTTC. Translating gives CASSASGGRRDTF.